This T cell receptor (beta chain) stems from a study of shared clonotypes between healthy human individuals. Profiling relied on immunoSEQ multiplex PCR, and the TCRdb table lists in-frame clones only, not all of them. The table shows about 2,500,000 clones, with approximately 92% occurring only once. The CDR3 spans 17 residues. Germline assignment: CDR1 LNHDA and CDR2 SQIVND (reference sequence). V lost 3 bases to trimming and J lost 2 bases, with 17 bases between them. This clonotype was obtained from a man between 18 and 35 years old in good health. Material: naive CD4+ T cells sorted from blood. This sample's subset: CD45RA+ positively selected. This chain joins TRBV19 and TRBJ2-1, with D perhaps matching TRBD1 (5 bases). CDR3 region: CASSMDEAGMPYNEQFF. The CDR3 DNA reads as TGTGCCAGTAGTATGGACGAGGCAGGGATGCCCTACAATGAGCAGTTCTTC.